Listed below are T cell receptor beta chains from one sample, sequenced in a study of blood T cell repertoires in COVID-19. TCRdb's table, derived via immunoSEQ multiplex PCR, lists solely in-frame clones and lacks some. The table shows approximately 94,000 clones, with over 65% occurring only once. The material sequenced was peripheral blood. The receptors originated from a human donor in a cohort sampled during active COVID-19. The CDR3 runs from the conserved cysteine through the conserved F or W. The D gene is left open where the match is weak. Part of the rows lack a size; the others show once, few, many or a class for expanded clones.

abundance: NA
d_gene: TRBD1
v_gene: TRBV7-2
j_gene: TRBJ2-5
CDR3nt: TGTGCCAGCAGCTTAGGAGGGACAGGGCAAGAGACCCAGTACTTC
CDR3aa: CASSLGGTGQETQYF

abundance: NA
d_gene: TRBD2
v_gene: TRBV12-3/TRBV12-4
j_gene: TRBJ2-3
CDR3nt: TGTGCCAGCAGCCAACTAGCGTACACGCAGTATTTT
CDR3aa: CASSQLAYTQYF

abundance: NA
d_gene: NA
v_gene: TRBV7-4
j_gene: TRBJ1-5
CDR3nt: TGTGCCAGCAGCTTACCCTCGTCAGTCAATCAGCCCCAGCATTTT
CDR3aa: CASSLPSSVNQPQHF

abundance: NA
d_gene: NA
v_gene: TRBV5-1
j_gene: TRBJ2-2
CDR3nt: TGCGCCAGCAGCCGTGGCGGCTCGAACACCGGGGAGCTGTTTTTT
CDR3aa: CASSRGGSNTGELFF

abundance: few
d_gene: TRBD2
v_gene: TRBV6-2/TRBV6-3
j_gene: TRBJ2-7
CDR3nt: TGTGCCAGCAGTTCCTGGACTAGCGGAGCTTACGAGCAGTACTTC
CDR3aa: CASSSWTSGAYEQYF

abundance: NA
d_gene: TRBD2
v_gene: TRBV2
j_gene: TRBJ2-3
CDR3nt: TGTGCCAGCAGTTACCTTTCGTTTACTAGCGGGGCCACTATTAGCACAGATACGCAGTATTTT
CDR3aa: CASSYLSFTSGATISTDTQYF

abundance: NA
d_gene: TRBD1
v_gene: TRBV7-6
j_gene: TRBJ2-5
CDR3nt: TGTGCCAGCAGCTTAGGGTCCGCAGGGGGCGTGGAGACCCAGTACTTC
CDR3aa: CASSLGSAGGVETQYF

abundance: NA
d_gene: TRBD1
v_gene: TRBV2
j_gene: TRBJ2-7
CDR3nt: TGTGCCAGCAGCGAGAGTCCAGGGGGCCCGTACGAGCAGTACTTC
CDR3aa: CASSESPGGPYEQYF

abundance: NA
d_gene: NA
v_gene: TRBV25-1
j_gene: TRBJ1-2
CDR3nt: TGTGCCAGCAGTGAATCAGGGTGGGATGGCTACACCTTC
CDR3aa: CASSESGWDGYTF

abundance: NA
d_gene: TRBD1
v_gene: TRBV7-2
j_gene: TRBJ1-5
CDR3nt: TGTGCCAGCAGCTTAGGTGACAGGGGGCTCCATAGCAATCAGCCCCAGCATTTT
CDR3aa: CASSLGDRGLHSNQPQHF

abundance: NA
d_gene: TRBD1
v_gene: TRBV30
j_gene: TRBJ1-4
CDR3nt: TGTGCCTGGAGTGAAGGGGGCTCTGAAAAACTGTTTTTT
CDR3aa: CAWSEGGSEKLFF

abundance: NA
d_gene: TRBD1
v_gene: TRBV5-5
j_gene: TRBJ1-6
CDR3nt: TGTGCCAGCAGCTTTGGACAGGATAATTCACCCCTCCACTTT
CDR3aa: CASSFGQDNSPLHF

abundance: NA
d_gene: NA
v_gene: TRBV5-1
j_gene: TRBJ2-3
CDR3nt: TGCGCCAGCAGCTTGGCCGTAATAGCGACGGGTACGCAGTATTTT
CDR3aa: CASSLAVIATGTQYF

abundance: NA
d_gene: TRBD2
v_gene: TRBV10-3
j_gene: TRBJ2-5
CDR3nt: TGTGCCATCAGTGACCCGTTAGCGGGGGGTGGGCAAGAGACCCAGTACTTC
CDR3aa: CAISDPLAGGGQETQYF

abundance: NA
d_gene: TRBD1
v_gene: TRBV10-3
j_gene: TRBJ1-5
CDR3nt: TGTGCCATCAGCCGGGACAGGGGTTCTTCGCCCCAGCATTTT
CDR3aa: CAISRDRGSSPQHF

abundance: NA
d_gene: TRBD2
v_gene: TRBV19
j_gene: TRBJ2-1
CDR3nt: TGTGCCAGTACCCCCCGGGGGGGGCCCTGGGATGAGCAGTTCTTC
CDR3aa: CASTPRGGPWDEQFF

abundance: NA
d_gene: NA
v_gene: TRBV6-2/TRBV6-3
j_gene: TRBJ2-1
CDR3nt: TGTGCCAGCAGCCAATACGGGGGTGAGCAGTTCTTC
CDR3aa: CASSQYGGEQFF

abundance: NA
d_gene: TRBD1
v_gene: TRBV3-1/TRBV3-2
j_gene: TRBJ1-1
CDR3nt: TGTGCCAGCAGCCCTACAGGACAGGGAAGCACTGAAGCTTTCTTT
CDR3aa: CASSPTGQGSTEAFF

abundance: NA
d_gene: TRBD2
v_gene: TRBV5-4
j_gene: TRBJ2-7
CDR3nt: TGTGCCAGCATGCCCTATGGGACTAGCATGTCCTACGAGCAGTACTTC
CDR3aa: CASMPYGTSMSYEQYF

abundance: NA
d_gene: TRBD1
v_gene: TRBV3-1/TRBV3-2
j_gene: TRBJ2-3
CDR3nt: TGTGCCAGCAGCCCCCGGGACAGGGGTTCGGATACGCAGTATTTT
CDR3aa: CASSPRDRGSDTQYF

abundance: NA
d_gene: NA
v_gene: TRBV6-5
j_gene: TRBJ1-1
CDR3nt: TGTGCCAGCAGTTACGCGCAGGGGACTGAAGCTTTCTTT
CDR3aa: CASSYAQGTEAFF

abundance: NA
d_gene: NA
v_gene: TRBV3-1/TRBV3-2
j_gene: TRBJ1-2
CDR3nt: TGTGCCAGCAGCCTGGGGACTCCTCCTTATGGCTACACCTTC
CDR3aa: CASSLGTPPYGYTF

abundance: few
d_gene: NA
v_gene: TRBV7-7
j_gene: TRBJ2-2
CDR3nt: TGTGCTACCTCGGACTTCTTTGCGAGCACCGGGGAGCTGTTTTTT
CDR3aa: CATSDFFASTGELFF

abundance: NA
d_gene: TRBD1
v_gene: TRBV12-3/TRBV12-4
j_gene: TRBJ1-1
CDR3nt: TGTGCCAGCAGTCTTGGGACAGGGGCTTTCTTT
CDR3aa: CASSLGTGAFF

abundance: NA
d_gene: TRBD2
v_gene: TRBV4-1
j_gene: TRBJ2-1
CDR3nt: TGCGCCAGCAGCCAAGAGCCGGGACTAGCTTTAGAGTTCTTC
CDR3aa: CASSQEPGLALEFF

abundance: NA
d_gene: TRBD1
v_gene: TRBV29-1
j_gene: TRBJ1-3
CDR3nt: TGCAGCGCGGGGGAGGGGGCGTCTGGAAACACCATATATTTT
CDR3aa: CSAGEGASGNTIYF

abundance: NA
d_gene: NA
v_gene: TRBV5-1
j_gene: TRBJ1-5
CDR3nt: TGCGCCAGCAGCCCCGGAGGGAGCAATCAGCCCCAGCATTTT
CDR3aa: CASSPGGSNQPQHF

abundance: once
d_gene: NA
v_gene: TRBV10-2
j_gene: TRBJ2-7
CDR3nt: TGCGCCAGCAGTGAGTCTAGGGGCGGGGGCCCAAGATCTTTC
CDR3aa: CASSESRGGGPRSF

abundance: NA
d_gene: TRBD1
v_gene: TRBV4-3
j_gene: TRBJ2-1
CDR3nt: TGCGCCAGCAGGAGGGACAGGGCTGGTTACAATGAGCAGTTCTTC
CDR3aa: CASRRDRAGYNEQFF

abundance: once
d_gene: TRBD1
v_gene: TRBV4-1
j_gene: TRBJ2-7
CDR3nt: TGCGCCAGCAGCCAAGATTGGGGACAGGGGGCGATCCACGAGCAGTACTTC
CDR3aa: CASSQDWGQGAIHEQYF

abundance: NA
d_gene: TRBD1
v_gene: TRBV5-1
j_gene: TRBJ1-3
CDR3nt: TGCGCCAGCAGCTTGGGTACGACAGGGCAGACTGGAAACACCATATATTTT
CDR3aa: CASSLGTTGQTGNTIYF

abundance: NA
d_gene: NA
v_gene: TRBV19
j_gene: TRBJ1-3
CDR3nt: TGTGCCAGCACAGTTGGAAACACCATATATTTT
CDR3aa: CASTVGNTIYF

abundance: NA
d_gene: TRBD2
v_gene: TRBV7-9
j_gene: TRBJ2-5
CDR3nt: TGTGCCAGCAGCTTAGGGCCTAGCGGGGGTTTTCAAGAGACCCAGTACTTC
CDR3aa: CASSLGPSGGFQETQYF

abundance: NA
d_gene: TRBD1
v_gene: TRBV5-4
j_gene: TRBJ1-1
CDR3nt: TGTGCCAGCAGCGGAAGCGGGACAGGTGGCGAAGCTTTCTTT
CDR3aa: CASSGSGTGGEAFF

abundance: NA
d_gene: NA
v_gene: TRBV5-6
j_gene: TRBJ2-4
CDR3nt: TGTGCCAGCAGCTTCTGGGGAGGTGTAGCCAAAAACATTCAGTACTTC
CDR3aa: CASSFWGGVAKNIQYF

abundance: NA
d_gene: NA
v_gene: TRBV27
j_gene: TRBJ2-1
CDR3nt: TGTGCCAGCAGTATCCTGACTAGTATGGATGAGCAGTTCTTC
CDR3aa: CASSILTSMDEQFF

abundance: NA
d_gene: TRBD1
v_gene: TRBV28
j_gene: TRBJ2-1
CDR3nt: TGTGCCAGCAGTCCCGCAGGACAGGTTCTTAACAATGAGCAGTTCTTC
CDR3aa: CASSPAGQVLNNEQFF

abundance: few
d_gene: NA
v_gene: TRBV2
j_gene: TRBJ1-6
CDR3nt: TGTGCCAGCAGTGAATCGTTGACATATAATTCACCCCTCCACTTT
CDR3aa: CASSESLTYNSPLHF

abundance: NA
d_gene: TRBD2
v_gene: TRBV7-9
j_gene: TRBJ2-1
CDR3nt: TGTGCCAGCAGCTTAGGTGGCTTACTGAGAGGCGGGGGGGTCAGTGAGCAGTTCTTC
CDR3aa: CASSLGGLLRGGGVSEQFF

abundance: NA
d_gene: TRBD1
v_gene: TRBV5-1
j_gene: TRBJ1-2
CDR3nt: TGCGCCAGCAGCTTGGATCGGACAGGAGCCTATGGCTACACCTTC
CDR3aa: CASSLDRTGAYGYTF

abundance: NA
d_gene: NA
v_gene: TRBV25-1
j_gene: TRBJ2-7
CDR3nt: TGTGCCAGCAGTGAATACAGGGGAAGGTACGAGCAGTACTTC
CDR3aa: CASSEYRGRYEQYF

abundance: once
d_gene: TRBD2
v_gene: TRBV5-1
j_gene: TRBJ2-3
CDR3nt: TGCGCCAGCAGCTTAGGGCTAGCGGGAGTAGATACGCAGTATTTT
CDR3aa: CASSLGLAGVDTQYF

abundance: NA
d_gene: NA
v_gene: TRBV7-2
j_gene: TRBJ2-2
CDR3nt: TGTGCCAGCAGTACAGCGGCGACGAACACCGGGGAGCTGTTTTTT
CDR3aa: CASSTAATNTGELFF

abundance: NA
d_gene: TRBD1
v_gene: TRBV9
j_gene: TRBJ2-3
CDR3nt: TGTGCCAGCAGCGAAGAGGGGGCGCCGGCAGATACGCAGTATTTT
CDR3aa: CASSEEGAPADTQYF

abundance: NA
d_gene: NA
v_gene: TRBV6-6
j_gene: TRBJ2-7
CDR3nt: TGTGCCAGCAGCCGAGCCCCTGGGACATCGCACACCTACGAGCAGTACTTC
CDR3aa: CASSRAPGTSHTYEQYF

abundance: NA
d_gene: NA
v_gene: TRBV15
j_gene: TRBJ2-7
CDR3nt: TGTGCCACCAGCCAGGGGGGAGCGGGAGTCTACGAGCAGTACTTC
CDR3aa: CATSQGGAGVYEQYF

abundance: few
d_gene: TRBD1
v_gene: TRBV5-4
j_gene: TRBJ1-1
CDR3nt: TGTGCCAGCAGCTTGCCGGGACAGAACATGAACACTGAAGCTTTCTTT
CDR3aa: CASSLPGQNMNTEAFF

abundance: once
d_gene: TRBD1
v_gene: TRBV2
j_gene: TRBJ1-4
CDR3nt: TGTGCCAGCAGTGAATTAGGGACAGGGGATAATGAAAAACTGTTTTTT
CDR3aa: CASSELGTGDNEKLFF

abundance: NA
d_gene: TRBD2
v_gene: TRBV6-1
j_gene: TRBJ2-2
CDR3nt: TGTGCCAGCAGTGAAGCGCTTCCGGGGGGGGGCCTCACCGGGGAGCTGTTTTTT
CDR3aa: CASSEALPGGGLTGELFF

abundance: NA
d_gene: NA
v_gene: TRBV18
j_gene: TRBJ1-1
CDR3nt: TGTGCCAGCTCACTTATTCGACAGCAGGAAGCTTTCTTT
CDR3aa: CASSLIRQQEAFF

abundance: NA
d_gene: NA
v_gene: TRBV7-6
j_gene: TRBJ1-2
CDR3nt: TGTGCCAGCAGCTTATCGGGGGATGGCTACACCTTC
CDR3aa: CASSLSGDGYTF

abundance: once
d_gene: TRBD2
v_gene: TRBV7-2
j_gene: TRBJ2-7
CDR3nt: TGTGCCAGCAGCTTAGCGAGTCTAGCGGGTGGTTTTTACGAGCAGTACTTC
CDR3aa: CASSLASLAGGFYEQYF

abundance: NA
d_gene: NA
v_gene: TRBV6-5
j_gene: TRBJ1-1
CDR3nt: TGTGCCAGCAGTTCCCCCGGGGGTGGAGATAAAGCTTTCTTT
CDR3aa: CASSSPGGGDKAFF

abundance: NA
d_gene: NA
v_gene: TRBV5-4
j_gene: TRBJ1-2
CDR3nt: TGTGCCAGCAGCCCGGGAGGCGGCCCCCCGAACTATGGCTACACCTTC
CDR3aa: CASSPGGGPPNYGYTF

abundance: NA
d_gene: TRBD2
v_gene: TRBV18
j_gene: TRBJ2-3
CDR3nt: TGTGCCAGCTCAGCACTAGCGGGACAAGAGGATACGCAGTATTTT
CDR3aa: CASSALAGQEDTQYF